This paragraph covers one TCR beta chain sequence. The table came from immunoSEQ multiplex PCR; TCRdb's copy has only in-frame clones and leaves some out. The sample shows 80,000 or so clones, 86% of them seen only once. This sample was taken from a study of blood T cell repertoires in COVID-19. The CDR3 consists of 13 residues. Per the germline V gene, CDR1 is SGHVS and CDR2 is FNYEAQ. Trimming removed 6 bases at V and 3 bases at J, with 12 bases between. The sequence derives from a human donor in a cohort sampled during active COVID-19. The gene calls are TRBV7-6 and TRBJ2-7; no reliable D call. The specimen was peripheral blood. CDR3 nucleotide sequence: TGTGCCAGCAGTCCGGGTCCCAACTACGAGCAGTACTTC. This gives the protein CASSPGPNYEQYF.